These T cell receptor beta chains were read from a single sample in a study of T cells in Graves' hyperthyroidism and ophthalmopathy. Using its own MiXCR run on the multiplex PCR reads, TCRdb lists one record per CDR3 protein. The sample has almost 350,000 distinct CDR3 sequences; less than 20% are singletons. The sample consisted of blood. The receptor source for this set is a woman in her 40s with Graves' ophthalmopathy. CDR3s include the opening cysteine and the closing phenylalanine or tryptophan. The order of the fields is J gene, V gene, D gene, CDR3 length, clone size, CDR3 DNA, CDR3 protein. The D gene is left open where the match is weak. Size values are once, few and many counts, or a class for expanded clones, and some rows have none.

>TRBJ1-5|TRBV19|.|14|many
TGTGCCAGTAGTATCAGGGGTACGGATCAGCCCCAGCATTTT
CASSIRGTDQPQHF
>TRBJ2-2|TRBV12-3/TRBV12-4|.|18|many
TGTGCCAGCAGCCCTCCATCCCTAGCGCTCGCGAACACCGGGGAGCTGTTTTTT
CASSPPSLALANTGELFF
>TRBJ2-2|TRBV9|TRBD1|13|few
TGTGCCAGCAGAACAGGGGTTAACGGGGAGCTGTTTTTT
CASRTGVNGELFF
>TRBJ1-2|TRBV15|.|14|many
TGTGCCACCAGCAGAGAACGGGATCCGCGGGGCTACACCTTC
CATSRERDPRGYTF
>TRBJ2-5|TRBV6-5|.|15|many
TGTGCCAGCAGTTACGCCGGGAGAGAGGCGGAGACCCAGTACTTC
CASSYAGREAETQYF
>TRBJ2-2|TRBV27|.|14|.
TGTGCCAGCAGCACTACAACGAACACCGGGGAGCTGTTTTTT
CASSTTTNTGELFF
>TRBJ1-2|TRBV25-1|.|11|many
TGTGCCACCCTGGAAGGGTATGGCTACACCTTC
CATLEGYGYTF
>TRBJ2-3|TRBV7-2|.|16|many
TGTGCCAGCAGCCCGAGAAGGGGGGAGGGCACAGATACGCAGTATTTT
CASSPRRGEGTDTQYF
>TRBJ2-5|TRBV20-1|.|11|many
TGCAGTGCTAGTTATGGGGAGACCCAGTACTTC
CSASYGETQYF
>TRBJ1-1|TRBV18|.|13|many
TGTGCCAGCTCACGTGAATCCATGGGGGAAGCTTTCTTT
CASSRESMGEAFF
>TRBJ1-1|TRBV6-5|.|17|many
TGTGCCAGCAGTTACTCGGTAGAGGACGGCTTGAACACTGAAGCTTTCTTT
CASSYSVEDGLNTEAFF
>TRBJ2-2|TRBV28|TRBD1|16|many
TGTGCCAGCAGTTTCGTGGGACAGGGTAGAACCGGGGAGCTGTTTTTT
CASSFVGQGRTGELFF
>TRBJ2-5|TRBV19|.|13|many
TGTGCCAGTAGTATGACAGAAGAAGAGACCCAGTACTTC
CASSMTEEETQYF
>TRBJ1-2|TRBV5-1|.|13|many
TGCGCCAGCAGCTCGACAGAGGACTATGGCTACACCTTC
CASSSTEDYGYTF
>TRBJ2-2|TRBV4-2|TRBD2|14|many
TGTGCCAGCCGAGGTAGCGGGATGACCGGGGAGCTGTTTTTT
CASRGSGMTGELFF
>TRBJ1-2|TRBV28|.|13|.
TGTGCCAGCAGCGCAGGGCCGTACTATGGCTACACCTTC
CASSAGPYYGYTF
>TRBJ2-2|TRBV24-1|TRBD1|19|many
TGTGCCACCAGTGTCTCCGGGACAGGGTTTGTTCCGACCACCGGGGAGCTGTTTTTT
CATSVSGTGFVPTTGELFF
>TRBJ2-7|TRBV5-1|.|16|many
TGCGCCAGCAGCTATACCAATCAGGGAAACTCCTACGAGCAGTACTTC
CASSYTNQGNSYEQYF
>TRBJ2-2|TRBV12-5|.|14|many
TGTGCTAGTGGCAGGGACTTGAACACCGGGGAGCTGTTTTTT
CASGRDLNTGELFF
>TRBJ2-6|TRBV4-1|.|17|few
TGCGCCAGCAGCCAACTCCCACGGGATCTTGGGGCCAGCGTCCTGACTTTC
CASSQLPRDLGASVLTF
>TRBJ2-5|TRBV6-1|.|18|many
TGTGCCAGCAGTGAAAAGGGGGGACGCTTGGGGCCCAAAGAGACCCAGTACTTC
CASSEKGGRLGPKETQYF
>TRBJ2-2|TRBV6-1|.|13|.
TGTGCCATGACGGACGGGAACACCGGGGAGCTGTTTTTT
CAMTDGNTGELFF
>TRBJ2-5|TRBV7-8|TRBD1|15|few
TGTGCCAGCAGCCGAGGGGGCAGCAAGCAAGAGACCCAGTACTTC
CASSRGGSKQETQYF
>TRBJ2-7|TRBV6-2/TRBV6-3|TRBD2|15|many
TGTGCCAGCAGTTACCGGACTAGCGGGAACTACGAGCAGTACTTC
CASSYRTSGNYEQYF
>TRBJ1-5|TRBV6-2/TRBV6-3|.|18|.
TGTGCCAGCACCCCCAATCGCGGGGGAATCCATAGCAATCAGCCCCAGCATTTT
CASTPNRGGIHSNQPQHF
>TRBJ1-1|TRBV6-4|.|13|many
TGTGCCAGCAGTGACAATACGGGCACTGAAGCTTTCTTT
CASSDNTGTEAFF
>TRBJ1-3|TRBV2|.|16|many
TGTGCCAGCAGTGAAGTGGTCAGGGGCTCCGGAAACACCATATATTTT
CASSEVVRGSGNTIYF
>TRBJ2-7|TRBV20-1|TRBD1|15|many
TGCAGTGCTAGAGATATGGACAGGGGGGCCTACGAGCAGTACTTC
CSARDMDRGAYEQYF
>TRBJ1-2|TRBV28|.|14|many
TGTGCCAGCAGTCCGACAGGCCACGTGGGAGGCTACACCTTC
CASSPTGHVGGYTF
>TRBJ2-5|TRBV27|TRBD1|12|many
TGTGCCAGCGGACAGGGTATTAAAAACCAGTACTTC
CASGQGIKNQYF
>TRBJ1-5|TRBV29-1|TRBD1|13|many
TGCAGCGTCGGACAGGGGGCAGGTCAGCCCCAGCATTTT
CSVGQGAGQPQHF
>TRBJ1-2|TRBV2|.|13|many
TGTGCCAGCAAGGCGGATAATAACTATGGCTACACCTTC
CASKADNNYGYTF